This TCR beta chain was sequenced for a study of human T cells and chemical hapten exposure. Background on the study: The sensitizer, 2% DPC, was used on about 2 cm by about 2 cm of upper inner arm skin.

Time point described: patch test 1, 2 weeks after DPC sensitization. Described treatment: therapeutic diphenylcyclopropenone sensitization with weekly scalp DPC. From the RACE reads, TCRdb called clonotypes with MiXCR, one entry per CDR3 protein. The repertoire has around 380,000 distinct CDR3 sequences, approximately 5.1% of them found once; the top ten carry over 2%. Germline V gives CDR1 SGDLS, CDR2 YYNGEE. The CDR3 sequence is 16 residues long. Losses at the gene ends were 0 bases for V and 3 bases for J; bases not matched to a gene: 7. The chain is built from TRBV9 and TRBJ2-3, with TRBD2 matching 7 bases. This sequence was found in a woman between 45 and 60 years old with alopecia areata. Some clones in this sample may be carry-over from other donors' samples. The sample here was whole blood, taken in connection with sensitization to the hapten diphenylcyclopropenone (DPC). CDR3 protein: CASSVGASGATDTQYF. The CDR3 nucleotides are TGTGCCAGCAGCGTAGGAGCCAGCGGGGCGACAGATACGCAGTATTTT.